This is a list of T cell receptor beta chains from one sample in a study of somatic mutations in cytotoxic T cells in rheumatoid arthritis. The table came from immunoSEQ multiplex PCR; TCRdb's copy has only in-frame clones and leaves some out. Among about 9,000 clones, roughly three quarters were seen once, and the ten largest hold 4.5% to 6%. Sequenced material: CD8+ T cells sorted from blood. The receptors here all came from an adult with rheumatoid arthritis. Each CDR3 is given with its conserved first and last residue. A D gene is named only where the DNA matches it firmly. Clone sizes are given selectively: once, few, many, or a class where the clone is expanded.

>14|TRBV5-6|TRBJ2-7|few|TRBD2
TGTGCCAGCAGCTGGACTAGCGGATCCTACGAGCAGTACTTC
CASSWTSGSYEQYF
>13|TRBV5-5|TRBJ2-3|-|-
TGTGCCAGCAGCTTACTGGTCACAGATACGCAGTATTTT
CASSLLVTDTQYF
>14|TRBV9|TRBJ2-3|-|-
TGTGCCAGCACCCTGGGGGGAGTGGCAGATACGCAGTATTTT
CASTLGGVADTQYF
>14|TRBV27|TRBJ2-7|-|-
TGTGCCAGCAGTTTAAGTCAGGGGACCTACGAGCAGTACTTC
CASSLSQGTYEQYF
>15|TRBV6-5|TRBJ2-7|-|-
TGTGCCAGCAGTTACTCAGTCGGGGCGGACTACGAGCAGTACTTC
CASSYSVGADYEQYF
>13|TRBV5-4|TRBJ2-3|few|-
TGTGCCAGCAGCTTGGTCGGAGAAGATACGCAGTATTTT
CASSLVGEDTQYF
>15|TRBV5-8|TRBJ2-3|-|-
TGTGCCAGCAGCTTGGGTAGCGGTGACACAGATACGCAGTATTTT
CASSLGSGDTDTQYF
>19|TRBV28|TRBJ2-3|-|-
TGTGCCAGCAGTTCAGATGCAATTGGAACAGGGCCTAGCACAGATACGCAGTATTTT
CASSSDAIGTGPSTDTQYF
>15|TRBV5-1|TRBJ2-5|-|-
TGCGCCAGCAGCCCCTGGTCCACTCTCCAAGAGACCCAGTACTTC
CASSPWSTLQETQYF
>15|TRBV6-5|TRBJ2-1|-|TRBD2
TGTGCCAGCAGCTACAGTGGGGGGGTTTACAATGAGCAGTTCTTC
CASSYSGGVYNEQFF
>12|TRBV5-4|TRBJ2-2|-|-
TGTGCCAGCAGCCAGGGGTCCGGGGAGCTGTTTTTT
CASSQGSGELFF
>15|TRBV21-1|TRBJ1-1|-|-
TGTGCCAGCAGCAGCCAGGCCCTAGATCATAAGGAAGCTTTCTTT
CASSSQALDHKEAFF
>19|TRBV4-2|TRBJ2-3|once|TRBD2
TGTGCCAGCACCCTGTACCCGCTTAGCGGGAGTACGAACACAGATACGCAGTATTTT
CASTLYPLSGSTNTDTQYF
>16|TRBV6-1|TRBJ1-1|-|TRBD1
TGTGCCAGCAGTGAAAGGGCAGGGGGCGCGTACACTGAAGCTTTCTTT
CASSERAGGAYTEAFF
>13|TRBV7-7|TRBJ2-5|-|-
TGTGCTAGCAGTTACGACTACGGAGAGACCCAGTACTTC
CASSYDYGETQYF
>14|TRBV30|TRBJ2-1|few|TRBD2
TGTGCCTGGAGTACCGGGAGGGGATTGGGTGAGCAGTTCTTC
CAWSTGRGLGEQFF
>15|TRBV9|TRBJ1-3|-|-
TGTGCCAGCAGCCAAGGGCCGATCTCTGGAAACACCATATATTTT
CASSQGPISGNTIYF
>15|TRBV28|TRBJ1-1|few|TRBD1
TGTGCCAGCAGCTCTTGGACAGGGGGGAACACTGAAGCTTTCTTT
CASSSWTGGNTEAFF
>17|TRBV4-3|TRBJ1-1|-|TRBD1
TGCGCCAGCAGCCAAGATCTAGGGGGCATCCCGAACACTGAAGCTTTCTTT
CASSQDLGGIPNTEAFF
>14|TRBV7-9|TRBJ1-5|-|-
TGTGCCAGCAGCTTTGGACAGACTAATCAGCCCCAGCATTTT
CASSFGQTNQPQHF
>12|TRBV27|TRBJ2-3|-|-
TGTGCCAGCAGTCCCCAATCGGATACGCAGTATTTT
CASSPQSDTQYF
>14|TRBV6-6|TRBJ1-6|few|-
TGTGCCAGCATCACGGGGGGCCGGGCTTCACCCCTCCACTTT
CASITGGRASPLHF
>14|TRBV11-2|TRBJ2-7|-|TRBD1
TGTGCCAGCAGCTTCGGGACAGAAGCCTACGAGCAGTACTTC
CASSFGTEAYEQYF
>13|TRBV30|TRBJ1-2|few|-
TGTGCCTGGAGTCCACGACAGGTGGATGGCTACACCTTC
CAWSPRQVDGYTF
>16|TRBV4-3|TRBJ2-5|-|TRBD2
TGCGCCAGCAGTCAAGCGTACCTAGCGGGAGGAGAGACCCAGTACTTC
CASSQAYLAGGETQYF
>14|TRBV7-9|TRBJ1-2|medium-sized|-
TGTGCCAGCAGCTTAGAGGCTGGAGTCTATGGCTACACCTTC
CASSLEAGVYGYTF
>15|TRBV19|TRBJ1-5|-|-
TGTGCCAGTAGAAACATAGGTTATAGCAATCAGCCCCAGCATTTT
CASRNIGYSNQPQHF
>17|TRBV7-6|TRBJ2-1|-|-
TGTGCCAGCAGCTTAGATTTTGGGTCCGTCTCCTACAATGAGCAGTTCTTC
CASSLDFGSVSYNEQFF
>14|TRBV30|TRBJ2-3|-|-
TGTGCCTGGAGTCGGGGGACGGGCACAGATACGCAGTATTTT
CAWSRGTGTDTQYF
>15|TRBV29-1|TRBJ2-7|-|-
TGCAGCGTTGAATCGGACTCGCCCAGCTCCTACGAGCAGTACTTC
CSVESDSPSSYEQYF
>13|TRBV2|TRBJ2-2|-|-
TGTGCCAGCAACAGGGAGGAGGTCGGGGAGCTGTTTTTT
CASNREEVGELFF
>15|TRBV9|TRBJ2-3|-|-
TGTGCCAGCAGACCAGGGACTGCTCGCACAGATACGCAGTATTTT
CASRPGTARTDTQYF
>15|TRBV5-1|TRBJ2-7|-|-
TGCGCCAGCAGCTTGGCAGGGGTTTCTACCTACGAGCAGTACTTC
CASSLAGVSTYEQYF
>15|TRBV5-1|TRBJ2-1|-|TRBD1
TGCGCCAGCAGCGACGGGACAGGGTACGGCAATGAGCAGTTCTTC
CASSDGTGYGNEQFF
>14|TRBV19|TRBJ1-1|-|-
TGTGCCAGCTTGGACGGTATGAGGAACACTGAAGCTTTCTTT
CASLDGMRNTEAFF
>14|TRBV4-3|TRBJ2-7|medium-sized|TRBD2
TGCGCCAGCGCTAGCGGGAGGGCCTCCTACGAGCAGTACTTC
CASASGRASYEQYF
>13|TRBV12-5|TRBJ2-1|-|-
TGTGCTAGTGGTTTTTCTTCCTACAATGAGCAGTTCTTC
CASGFSSYNEQFF
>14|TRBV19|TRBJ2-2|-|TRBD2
TGTGCCAGTAGTATGGGACTAGCCCCCGGGGAGCTGTTTTTT
CASSMGLAPGELFF
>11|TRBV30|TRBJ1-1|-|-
TGTGCCTGGAGTGTGATCGATGAAGCTTTCTTT
CAWSVIDEAFF
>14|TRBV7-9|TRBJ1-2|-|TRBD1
TGTGCCAGCAGCCCGAGACAGGGGCGAAATGGCTACACCTTC
CASSPRQGRNGYTF
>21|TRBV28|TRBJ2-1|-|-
TGCGCCAGCAGTTTGCCCCTTGGTAGTGGGCGGGCCACACCGTCCTACAATGAGCAGTTCTTC
CASSLPLGSGRATPSYNEQFF
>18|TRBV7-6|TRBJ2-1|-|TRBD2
TGTGCCAGCAGCTTGACGACTAGCTTCGGATTCTCCTACAATGAGCAGTTCTTC
CASSLTTSFGFSYNEQFF
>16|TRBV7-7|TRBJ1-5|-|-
TGTGCCAGCAGCTTAGGGGAATTGGAGGGCAATCAGCCCCAGCATTTT
CASSLGELEGNQPQHF
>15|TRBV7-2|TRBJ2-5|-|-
TGTGCCAGCAGCGCGAGTACGCCGCAAGGAGAGACCCAGTACTTC
CASSASTPQGETQYF
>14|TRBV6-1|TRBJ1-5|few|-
TGTGCCAGCAGCGAGAGAGTCTACAATCAGCCCCAGCATTTT
CASSERVYNQPQHF
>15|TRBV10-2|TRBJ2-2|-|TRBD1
TGCGCCAGCGGAGGCCGGGACAGGGGGGCCGGGGAGCTGTTTTTT
CASGGRDRGAGELFF
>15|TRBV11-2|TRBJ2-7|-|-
TGTGCCAGCAGCTTAGATCGGGGGATTACGACGGAGCAGTACTTC
CASSLDRGITTEQYF
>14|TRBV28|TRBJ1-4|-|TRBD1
TGTGCCAGCAGACTACTGGGACAGACGGAAAAACTGTTTTTT
CASRLLGQTEKLFF
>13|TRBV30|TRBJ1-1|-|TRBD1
TGTGCCTGGAGTGCCGGGACAGGGACTGAAGCTTTCTTT
CAWSAGTGTEAFF
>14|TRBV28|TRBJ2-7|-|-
TGTGCCAGCAGCCCGGCGTCCCTCCCCTACGAGCAGTACTTC
CASSPASLPYEQYF
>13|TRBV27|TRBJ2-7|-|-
TGTGCCAGCAGCCTCAGGACTGCCTACGAGCAGTACTTC
CASSLRTAYEQYF
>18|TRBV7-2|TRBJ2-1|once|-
TGTGCCAGCAGCATGGACGCACGCATGGGGGGCTCCTACAATGAGCAGTTCTTC
CASSMDARMGGSYNEQFF
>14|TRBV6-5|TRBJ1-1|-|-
TGTGCCAGCAGTTACCTCGGGGAGGCCACTGAAGCTTTCTTT
CASSYLGEATEAFF
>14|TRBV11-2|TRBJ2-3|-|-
TGTGCCAGCAGCTCACCTGTCGACCCATGGACGCAGTATTTT
CASSSPVDPWTQYF
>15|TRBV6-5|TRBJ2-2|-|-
TGTGCCAGCAGACTAGTACCTTCAAACACCGGGGAGCTGTTTTTT
CASRLVPSNTGELFF
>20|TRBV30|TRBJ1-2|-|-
TGTGCCTGGAGGAGACAGGCGGCGGAAAATTTAGCCTCAGCTAACTATGGCTACACCTTC
CAWRRQAAENLASANYGYTF
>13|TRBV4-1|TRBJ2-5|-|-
TGCGCCAGCAGCCAGGCTACCGGACGGGCCCAGTACTTC
CASSQATGRAQYF
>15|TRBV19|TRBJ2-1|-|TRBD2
TGTGCCAGTAGTATCGGGGGGGCTCCCTACAATGAGCAGTTCTTC
CASSIGGAPYNEQFF
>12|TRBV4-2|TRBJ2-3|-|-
TGTGCCAGCAGCCCGGGGGAGAATACGCAGTATTTT
CASSPGENTQYF
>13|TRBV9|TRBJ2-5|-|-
TGTGCCAGCAGCCCCGCGGGAAAAGAGACCCAGTACTTC
CASSPAGKETQYF